This T cell receptor (beta chain) was captured in a study of OX40 agonist ivuxolimab in advanced cancers. The table came from immunoSEQ multiplex PCR; TCRdb's copy has only in-frame clones and leaves some out. This table holds some 74,000 clones, 65% to 90% found once. As to this clone: Other DNA sequences in the sample encode the same CDR3.

Trimming left V 4 bases short and J 4 bases short, with 11 bases between. This CDR3 region has 13 residues. Germline V gene lookup returns CDR1 SGDLS and CDR2 YYNGEE. This material consisted of CD4+ or CD8+ T cells sorted from blood, taken in a trial of the OX40 agonist ivuxolimab. The TCR comes from an adult with an advanced solid tumor such as melanoma, head and neck, liver or kidney cancer. V gene TRBV9 combines with J gene TRBJ1-1; D gene ambiguous. The DNA of the CDR3 is TGTGCCAGCAGCCCGGCCAGGACCACTGAAGCTTTCTTT. This sequence encodes CASSPARTTEAFF. Supplemented by reference TRBV9 and TRBJ1-1, the full variable domain reads DSGVTQTPKHLITATGQRVTLRCSPRSGDLSVYWYQQSLDQGLQFLIQYYNGEERAKGNILERFSAQQFPDLHSELNLSSLELGDSALYFCASSPARTTEAFFGQGTRLTVV.